A selection of T cell receptor beta chains follows, all from one sample in a study of T cell responses to AZD1222 COVID-19 vaccine. Only in-frame clones appear in the TCRdb table, and some are missing; sequencing was by immunoSEQ multiplex PCR. The table includes 150,000 to 180,000 clones, under 95% detected once. The sequencing here drew on peripheral blood, taken on day 0 of AZD1222 vaccination. These receptors were obtained from an adult in good health. Each CDR3 is given with its conserved first and last residue. A D gene is named only where the DNA matches it firmly. Clone size is given for some rows only: seen once, a few or many times, or a class if the clone is expanded.

clone size | D gene | J gene | V gene | CDR3 protein | CDR3 DNA
- | - | TRBJ1-1 | TRBV2 | CASTLLRNTEAFF | TGTGCCAGCACCTTGCTCAGGAACACTGAAGCTTTCTTT
- | - | TRBJ2-7 | TRBV7-2 | CASSLNSVGWGNVRSEQYF | TGTGCCAGCAGCTTAAATTCGGTCGGCTGGGGTAACGTAAGAAGCGAGCAGTACTTC
- | TRBD1 | TRBJ2-2 | TRBV5-5 | CASSAGQGANTGELFF | TGTGCCAGCAGCGCCGGACAGGGGGCGAACACCGGGGAGCTGTTTTTT
- | - | TRBJ2-4 | TRBV5-1 | CASSLGHENIQYF | TGCGCCAGCAGCTTGGGCCACGAAAACATTCAGTACTTC
- | - | TRBJ2-5 | TRBV6-1 | CASSEGGAGEETQYF | TGTGCCAGCAGTGAAGGGGGCGCAGGGGAAGAGACCCAGTACTTC
- | - | TRBJ1-5 | TRBV6-2/TRBV6-3 | CASSYDLDKYSNQPQHF | TGTGCCAGCAGTTACGACCTTGACAAGTATAGCAATCAGCCCCAGCATTTT
- | - | TRBJ1-2 | TRBV6-5 | CASRDSGGAYGYAF | TGTGCCAGCAGGGATTCTGGGGGGGCCTATGGCTACGCCTTC
- | - | TRBJ1-6 | TRBV10-3 | CAISESGSPLHF | TGTGCCATCAGTGAGTCGGGTTCACCCCTCCACTTT
- | TRBD1 | TRBJ1-5 | TRBV5-1 | CASSPGQGASNQPQHF | TGCGCCAGCAGCCCCGGACAGGGGGCCAGCAATCAGCCCCAGCATTTT
- | TRBD1 | TRBJ1-4 | TRBV15 | CATSRDRGTGWEKLFF | TGTGCCACCAGCAGAGATCGGGGGACAGGGTGGGAAAAACTGTTTTTT
- | - | TRBJ1-2 | TRBV20-1 | CSSYGYTF | TGCAGCTCGTATGGCTACACCTTC
- | - | TRBJ2-5 | TRBV5-1 | CASSILEAGETQYF | TGCGCCAGCAGCATACTAGAGGCGGGAGAGACCCAGTACTTC
- | TRBD1 | TRBJ1-5 | TRBV19 | CASKDRAWNSNQPQHF | TGTGCCAGTAAGGACAGGGCATGGAATAGCAATCAGCCCCAGCATTTT
- | - | TRBJ1-5 | TRBV28 | CASSLRGRLYNQPQHF | TGTGCCAGCAGTTTACGGGGGAGACTTTACAATCAGCCCCAGCATTTT
- | - | TRBJ1-2 | TRBV27 | CASSPRIPYGYTF | TGTGCCAGCAGTCCTCGTATACCCTATGGCTACACCTTC
- | - | TRBJ2-7 | TRBV7-9 | CASSLAGEMGEQYF | TGTGCCAGCAGCTTAGCGGGAGAGATGGGCGAGCAGTACTTC
- | - | TRBJ1-1 | TRBV12-5 | CASGLDLRGEAFF | TGTGCTAGTGGTTTGGATTTGAGGGGGGAAGCTTTCTTT
- | - | TRBJ2-1 | TRBV25-1 | CASSPLLGEVGSFF | TGTGCCAGCAGCCCTCTATTAGGGGAGGTCGGCTCGTTCTTC
- | TRBD2 | TRBJ2-4 | TRBV30 | CAWSPAGGQGIQYF | TGTGCCTGGAGTCCAGCGGGGGGACAAGGCATTCAGTACTTC
- | TRBD2 | TRBJ2-3 | TRBV30 | CAWSPGAGGGDTQYF | TGTGCCTGGAGCCCCGGGGCGGGAGGCGGAGATACGCAGTATTTT
- | TRBD2 | TRBJ2-7 | TRBV28 | CASSFPLRSGGGSYEQYF | TGTGCCAGCAGTTTCCCTCTGAGGAGCGGGGGGGGCTCCTACGAGCAGTACTTC
- | - | TRBJ2-2 | TRBV30 | CAWSLTANTGELFF | TGTGCCTGGAGCTTGACAGCGAACACCGGGGAGCTGTTTTTT
- | TRBD2 | TRBJ2-5 | TRBV6-5 | CASSYSTSGVAETQYF | TGTGCCAGCAGTTACTCGACTAGCGGGGTTGCGGAGACCCAGTACTTC
- | - | TRBJ1-4 | TRBV7-9 | CASSLASGTGGEKLFF | TGTGCCAGCAGCTTGGCTTCTGGGACTGGTGGAGAAAAACTGTTTTTT
once | - | TRBJ1-2 | TRBV9 | CASSVGPGRGDGYTF | TGTGCCAGCAGCGTCGGCCCCGGGAGAGGGGATGGCTACACCTTC
once | - | TRBJ1-1 | TRBV4-1 | CASSPGRGEDTEAFF | TGCGCCAGCAGCCCAGGGAGAGGGGAGGACACTGAAGCTTTCTTT
- | - | TRBJ1-2 | TRBV21-1 | CASSKAGDRAYGYTF | TGTGCCAGCAGCAAAGCGGGGGACAGGGCTTATGGCTACACCTTC
once | TRBD1 | TRBJ2-7 | TRBV6-5 | CASRPGQGLYEQYF | TGTGCCAGCAGGCCGGGACAGGGCCTCTACGAGCAGTACTTC
few | TRBD1 | TRBJ1-2 | TRBV19 | CASSIRDSDGGYTF | TGTGCCAGTAGTATACGGGACAGCGACGGGGGCTACACCTTC
- | - | TRBJ1-5 | TRBV9 | CASSVGGSADQPQHF | TGTGCCAGCAGCGTAGGTGGGTCGGCGGATCAGCCCCAGCATTTT
- | TRBD2 | TRBJ2-1 | TRBV29-1 | CSADKLAVNNEQFF | TGCAGCGCCGACAAACTAGCGGTAAACAATGAGCAGTTCTTC
- | - | TRBJ2-7 | TRBV6-1 | CASSDPGPPYEQYF | TGTGCCAGCAGTGATCCAGGGCCACCCTACGAGCAGTACTTC
- | - | TRBJ2-3 | TRBV5-1 | CASSPSVADTQYF | TGCGCCAGCAGCCCATCAGTGGCAGATACGCAGTATTTT
- | - | TRBJ1-4 | TRBV6-6 | CASSPTGGRLSNEKLFF | TGTGCCAGCAGTCCCACCGGGGGGCGGTTATCTAATGAAAAACTGTTTTTT
once | - | TRBJ2-5 | TRBV19 | CASSSLLAFQETQYF | TGTGCCAGTAGTTCCTTACTAGCTTTTCAAGAGACCCAGTACTTC
- | - | TRBJ1-2 | TRBV14 | CASSQEGRVYGYTF | TGTGCCAGCAGCCAAGAAGGCAGGGTTTATGGCTACACCTTC
- | - | TRBJ1-2 | TRBV9 | CASSDTYGYTF | TGTGCCAGCAGCGACACTTATGGCTACACCTTC
- | TRBD1 | TRBJ1-4 | TRBV28 | CASSPTGGATNEKLFF | TGTGCCAGCAGTCCGACAGGGGGAGCAACTAATGAAAAACTGTTTTTT
- | - | TRBJ2-7 | TRBV9 | CASSGGSPLMREQYF | TGTGCCAGCAGCGGGGGGTCCCCCTTGATGCGGGAGCAGTACTTC
- | - | TRBJ1-2 | TRBV4-1 | CASSQRGLGGYTF | TGCGCCAGCAGCCAACGGGGTCTCGGGGGCTACACCTTC
- | - | TRBJ2-5 | TRBV11-3 | CASSFETQETQYF | TGTGCCAGCAGCTTTGAGACCCAAGAGACCCAGTACTTC
once | - | TRBJ1-2 | TRBV7-9 | CASSAGTGYYGYTF | TGTGCCAGCAGCGCCGGAACTGGATACTATGGCTACACCTTC
once | - | TRBJ1-5 | TRBV2 | CASSGRQINQPQHF | TGTGCCAGCAGTGGTCGACAGATCAATCAGCCCCAGCATTTT
- | - | TRBJ2-7 | TRBV7-9 | CASSLGTGREQYF | TGTGCCAGCAGCCTCGGCACAGGTCGCGAGCAGTACTTC
- | - | TRBJ2-6 | TRBV2 | CASSGANVLTF | TGTGCCAGCAGTGGGGCCAACGTCCTGACTTTC
- | TRBD1 | TRBJ1-5 | TRBV12-3/TRBV12-4 | CASSITGDQPQHF | TGTGCCAGCAGTATCACAGGGGATCAGCCCCAGCATTTT
- | TRBD1 | TRBJ1-2 | TRBV29-1 | CSVAGGWGYTF | TGCAGCGTCGCAGGGGGCTGGGGCTACACCTTC
- | TRBD1 | TRBJ1-3 | TRBV4-3 | CASSQLTGPGNTIYF | TGCGCCAGCAGCCAGTTGACAGGGCCTGGAAACACCATATATTTT
- | TRBD2 | TRBJ2-3 | TRBV4-3 | CASSQDRASGERADTQYF | TGCGCCAGCAGCCAAGATCGGGCTAGCGGGGAAAGGGCAGATACGCAGTATTTT
- | - | TRBJ2-1 | TRBV5-1 | CASSETGLSSYNEQFF | TGCGCCAGCAGCGAGACAGGCCTAAGCTCCTACAATGAGCAGTTCTTC
- | - | TRBJ1-2 | TRBV24-1 | CATSPTGYGYTF | TGTGCCACCAGCCCCACTGGCTATGGCTACACCTTC